The 32 T cell receptor beta chains below come from one sample, sequenced in a study of T cell responses to AZD1222 COVID-19 vaccine. TCRdb's copy holds only in-frame clones and misses some; the assay was immunoSEQ multiplex PCR. The sample lists some 180,000 clones, 90% to 95% occurring once. The specimen was peripheral blood, collected 28 days after the second AZD1222 dose. These receptors were collected from an adult who received the AZD1222 COVID-19 vaccine.

This clone came up a few times. The chain is built from TRBV5-6 and TRBJ1-5, with 7 bases fitting TRBD1. Germline values: CDR1 SGHDT, CDR2 YYEEEE. The CDR3 has 15 residues. J was trimmed by 5 bases and V by 3 bases; bases with no gene match: 8. The CDR3, as DNA: TGTGCCAGCAGCTCTTCGGGACAGCTATATCAGCCCCAGCATTTT. Its protein is CASSSSGQLYQPQHF.

J is TRBJ1-2 and V is TRBV6-4; weak D call: TRBD1 (5 bases). There are 14 residues in the CDR3. The V gene's germline CDR1 is MRHNA and CDR2 SNTAGT. The V and J ends lost 0 bases and 3 bases respectively, with 8 bases between them. The CDR3 is CASSDSTRDYGYTF. The CDR3 nucleotides are TGTGCCAGCAGTGACTCGACCAGGGACTATGGCTACACCTTC.

The chain links TRBV27 to TRBJ1-6, with 7 bases matching TRBD1. The V gene's germline CDR1 is MNHEY and CDR2 SMNVEV (reference sequence). V was pared by 0 bases and J by 5 bases, with 4 bases of the junction left unmatched. The length of the CDR3 is 16 residues. The chain's CDR3 is CASSLSIQGNNSPLHF. CDR3 coding DNA: TGTGCCAGCAGTTTATCGATACAGGGGAATAATTCACCCCTCCACTTT.

The CDR3 coding sequence is TGTGCCTGGAGTGTACAGGACAGAACTGAAGCTTTCTTT. This translates into CAWSVQDRTEAFF. The V gene is TRBV30, the J gene TRBJ1-1; a possible D gene is TRBD1 (6 bases). Trimming shortened V by 0 bases and J by 5 bases, and 10 bases separated the two germline ends. Per the germline V gene, CDR1 is GTSNPN and CDR2 is SVGIG (reference sequence). This CDR3 contains 13 residues.

V is TRBV30 and J is TRBJ1-3; D might be TRBD1 (6 bases). Germline V gene data show CDR1 as GTSNPN and CDR2 as SVGIG (reference sequence). The V end was cut by 2 bases, the J end by 2 bases, with 13 bases between. The length of the CDR3 is 15 residues. The CDR3 spells CAWSRQGITGNTIYF. CDR3 bases: TGTGCCTGGAGTCGGCAGGGGATTACTGGAAACACCATATATTTT.

The chain recombines TRBV4-2 with TRBJ2-7; possible D gene TRBD2, 7 bases. The V end was cut by 2 bases, the J end by 3 bases, with 17 bases between. The CDR3 is 16 amino acids. The germline gives CDR1 LGHNA, CDR2 YNFKEQ. The CDR3 DNA reads as TGTGCCAGCAGCCAAAGGGACCGGGGAGGGGGCTACGAGCAGTACTTC. It translates to CASSQRDRGGGYEQYF.

The genes are TRBV7-2 and TRBJ2-1; 8 nucleotides line up with TRBD2. This CDR3 region has 15 residues. Looked up from germline, CDR1 is SGHTA and CDR2 is FQGNSA. Unmatched junction bases numbered 10, after V lost 7 bases and J lost 5 bases. DNA for the CDR3: TGTGCCAGCATCGTTGCCGGGACTAGAAACAATGAGCAGTTCTTC. It is translated as CASIVAGTRNNEQFF.

V and J are TRBV6-5 and TRBJ2-1, with D hard to call. The CDR3 is 14 residues long. V was trimmed by 7 bases and J by 0 bases, leaving 10 bases between them. Looked up from germline, CDR1 is MNHEY and CDR2 is SVGAGI. The CDR3 here is CASKGLPSYNEQFF. The CDR3 nucleotides read TGTGCCAGCAAAGGTCTGCCCTCCTACAATGAGCAGTTCTTC.

This clone was seen only once. V usage is TRBV27 and J usage is TRBJ2-2, with a possible D match to TRBD1 (7 bases). The length of the CDR3 is 17 residues. Trimming pared 10 bases from V and 2 bases from J, leaving 23 bases between. Germline CDR1 and CDR2: MNHEY and SMNVEV (reference sequence). The DNA for the CDR3 is TGTGCCACCTCGCCGGAGGGGGCGAGTTTTAACACCGGGGAGCTGTTTTTT. Amino acid sequence: CATSPEGASFNTGELFF.

This clone was recorded only once. V usage is TRBV5-5 and J usage is TRBJ1-1; unclear D gene. The CDR3 loop spans 14 amino acids. Germline V gene sequence: CDR1 SGHKS, CDR2 YYEKEE (reference sequence). The ends were cut back, 1 base at V and 8 bases at J, with 15 bases in the middle. The CDR3 protein is CASSLFFTGNEAFF. The CDR3, as DNA: TGTGCCAGCAGCTTGTTTTTTACGGGAAACGAAGCTTTCTTT.

V gene TRBV18 combines with J gene TRBJ1-3; 8 bases line up with TRBD1. This CDR3 region has 18 residues. The germline V gene has CDR1 KGHSH and CDR2 LQKENI. J gave up 1 base and V 0 bases, and 8 bases lay outside the gene matches. CDR3 sequence: CASSPPPGDRTSGNTIYF. The CDR3 DNA sequence: TGTGCCAGCTCACCACCTCCGGGGGACAGGACATCTGGAAACACCATATATTTT.

The CDR3 protein is CASSTRTGGIQPQHF. The CDR3 nucleotides are TGTGCCAGTAGTACCCGGACAGGGGGCATTCAGCCCCAGCATTTT. The genes are TRBV19 and TRBJ1-5, with TRBD1 identical over 11 bases. This CDR3 region has 15 residues. Germline V gene lookup returns CDR1 LNHDA and CDR2 SQIVND (reference sequence). The junction had 5 bases not matched to a gene; V was cut back by 4 bases and J by 6 bases.

The chain employs TRBV2 and TRBJ1-6; D call uncertain. Germline V gene lookup returns CDR1 SNHLY and CDR2 FYNNEI. The ends were cut back, 0 bases at V and 0 bases at J, with 6 bases in the middle. The CDR3 runs to 16 residues. The CDR3 region has the DNA TGTGCCAGCAGTGAAGCAGGGAGCTCCTATAATTCACCCCTCCACTTT. As protein: CASSEAGSSYNSPLHF.

The rearrangement links TRBV20-1 to TRBJ2-1; either TRBD1 or TRBD2 may fit D (6 bases each). Germline V CDR1 and CDR2: DFQATT, SNEGSKA (reference sequence). V lost 3 bases, J lost 7 bases, and 13 bases lay in between. This CDR3 has 13 amino acids. In DNA form, the CDR3 reads TGCAGTGCTAGTAACAGGGCGGGAAATGAGCAGTTCTTC. Translated: CSASNRAGNEQFF.

The gene calls are TRBV25-1 and TRBJ2-7; 7 bases are shared with TRBD2. Trimming at V came to 3 bases and at J to 3 bases, leaving 8 bases not matched to a gene. Germline values: CDR1 MGHDK, CDR2 SYGVNS. This CDR3 has 15 residues. CDR3 in amino acids: CASSELASGYYEQYF. DNA for the CDR3: TGTGCCAGCAGTGAGTTGGCTAGCGGATACTACGAGCAGTACTTC.

The rearrangement uses TRBV27 and TRBJ2-1, with unresolved D. The germline V gene has CDR1 MNHEY and CDR2 SMNVEV (reference sequence). V lost 8 bases to trimming and J lost 3 bases, with 11 bases between them. The CDR3 has 13 amino acids. The CDR3 loop is CASSPGHYNEQFF. CDR3 in DNA: TGTGCCAGCTCCCCCGGCCACTACAATGAGCAGTTCTTC.

V and J are TRBV10-3 and TRBJ1-4; D is ambiguous. Germline values: CDR1 ENHRY, CDR2 SYGVKD. The CDR3 loop spans 12 amino acids. V lost 4 bases to trimming and J lost 7 bases, with 7 bases between them. In DNA, the CDR3 is TGTGCCATCAGTGCCGCTCGTGAAAAACTGTTTTTT. Translated, it gives CAISAAREKLFF.

In this sample, this clone turned up once. The chain couples TRBV6-5 to TRBJ1-2, with D maybe TRBD1 (5 bases). The CDR3 has 14 amino acids. Trimming took off 2 bases at V and 5 bases at J, with 12 bases between the two ends. Germline values: CDR1 MNHEY, CDR2 SVGAGI. CDR3 loop: CASSYTGDGYGYTF. CDR3 coding DNA: TGTGCCAGCAGTTACACGGGGGACGGGTATGGCTACACCTTC.

The chain combines TRBV3-1 (or the pseudogene TRBV3-2) with TRBJ1-6; D remains unclear. Trimming stripped 1 base from V and 9 bases from J, with 13 bases between. This CDR3 region has 15 residues. CDR1 and CDR2 from the germline V gene are LGHDT and YNNKEL (reference sequence). Here the CDR3 reads CASSQVSGPISPLHF. DNA for the CDR3: TGTGCCAGCAGCCAAGTGTCCGGGCCGATTTCACCCCTCCACTTT.

This chain connects TRBV19 to TRBJ1-1; 8 nucleotides match TRBD1. The junction had 13 bases not matched to a gene; V was cut back by 1 base and J by 6 bases. The V gene's germline CDR1 is LNHDA and CDR2 SQIVND (reference sequence). This CDR3 spans 17 amino acids. The CDR3 bases are TGTGCCAGTAGTATAGCCCGGACAGGGCGGGTTAGGGCTGAAGCTTTCTTT. This encodes CASSIARTGRVRAEAFF.

This clone is labeled as medium-sized (0.01 to 0.1%). CDR3: CASSDGTGADTQYF. CDR3 in DNA: TGTGCCAGCAGTGACGGGACAGGGGCAGATACGCAGTATTTT. The J gene is TRBJ2-3, the V gene TRBV6-4; 10 bases agree with TRBD1. Germline V gene sequence: CDR1 MRHNA, CDR2 SNTAGT. The CDR3 extends over 14 amino acids. V dropped 2 bases and J dropped 4; count of bases not matched to a gene: 0.

This chain uses TRBV5-1 with TRBJ1-4; 8 nucleotides line up with TRBD1. The V gene's germline CDR1 is SGHRS and CDR2 YFSETQ. This CDR3 is built from 15 residues. V lost 4 bases and J lost 7; bases outside the gene matches: 9. CDR3 nucleotide sequence: TGCGCCAGCAGCAGTCGGACAGGGAGGAGTGAAAAACTGTTTTTT. Its translation is CASSSRTGRSEKLFF.

The chain has TRBV7-9 and TRBJ1-1; maybe TRBD1 (6 bases). Looked up from germline, CDR1 is SEHNR and CDR2 is FQNEAQ (reference sequence). Trimming removed 5 bases at V and 6 bases at J, with 16 bases between. The CDR3 runs 14 residues. CDR3 sequence (DNA): TGTGCCAGCAGCGCAATCAGGGGAACAGCTGAAGCTTTCTTT. Translation gives CASSAIRGTAEAFF. The complete variable domain, with remaining parts taken from reference TRBV7-9 and TRBJ1-1, reads DTGVSQNPRHKITKRGQNVTFRCDPISEHNRLYWYRQTLGQGPEFLTYFQNEAQLEKSRLLSDRFSAERPKGSFSTLEIQRTEQGDSAMYLCASSAIRGTAEAFFGQGTRLTVV.

The chain recombines TRBV29-1 with TRBJ1-4; no reliable D call. Per germline, CDR1 SQVTM and CDR2 ANQGSEA. The CDR3 length is 13 residues. The CDR3 DNA follows: TGCAGTGCTAGACTGACAACTAATGAAAAACTGTTTTTT. Protein sequence: CSARLTTNEKLFF. Using reference TRBV29-1 and TRBJ1-4 for the parts outside the CDR3, the full variable domain is SAVISQKPSRDICQRGTSLTIQCQVDSQVTMMFWYRQQPGQSLTLIATANQGSEATYESGFVIDKFPISRPNLTFSTLTVSNMSPEDSSIYLCSARLTTNEKLFFGSGTQLSVL.

The rearrangement links TRBV7-9 to TRBJ2-2; D is unresolved. CDR3 length equals 12 residues. V was trimmed by 3 bases and J by 7 bases, leaving 6 bases between them. Germline V gene data show CDR1 as SEHNR and CDR2 as FQNEAQ (reference sequence). The CDR3 sequence: CASSFAHGELFF. The DNA of the CDR3 is TGTGCCAGCAGCTTTGCCCACGGGGAGCTGTTTTTT. The full variable domain, completed using reference TRBV7-9 and TRBJ2-2, is DTGVSQNPRHKITKRGQNVTFRCDPISEHNRLYWYRQTLGQGPEFLTYFQNEAQLEKSRLLSDRFSAERPKGSFSTLEIQRTEQGDSAMYLCASSFAHGELFFGEGSRLTVL.

The J gene is TRBJ1-5, the V gene TRBV19, with 7 positions matching TRBD1. The J segment lost 5 bases and the V segment lost 7 bases, leaving 11 bases of the junction unmatched. This CDR3 spans 15 amino acids. CDR1 is LNHDA, CDR2 SQIVND, per germline (reference sequence). The CDR3 region is CASTNYRGSDQPQHF. The CDR3 nucleotides read TGTGCCAGTACAAATTACAGGGGCTCGGATCAGCCCCAGCATTTT. Full variable domain (remainder filled in from reference TRBV19 and TRBJ1-5): DGGITQSPKYLFRKEGQNVTLSCEQNLNHDAMYWYRQDPGQGLRLIYYSQIVNDFQKGDIAEGYSVSREKKESFPLTVTSAQKNPTAFYLCASTNYRGSDQPQHFGDGTRLSIL.

Comment on this clone: Other DNA sequences in this specimen translate into the identical CDR3. V is TRBV7-9 and J is TRBJ1-1; 7 bases map to TRBD1. V lost 0 bases, J lost 4 bases, and 5 bases stayed unmatched. Germline CDR1 and CDR2: SEHNR and FQNEAQ (reference sequence). This CDR3 contains 15 residues. CDR3 DNA sequence: TGTGCCAGCAGCTTAGCGGAGGGGGCGGGCACTGAAGCTTTCTTT. This codes for CASSLAEGAGTEAFF.

V usage is TRBV9 and J usage is TRBJ2-7; the D is unclear. CDR1 and CDR2 from the germline V gene are SGDLS and YYNGEE. The CDR3 is made up of 14 amino acids. Trimming cost V 2 bases and J 0 bases, with 9 bases left between them. In nucleotides, the CDR3 is TGTGCCAGCAGCGTGGCCCCGGTCTCCTACGAGCAGTACTTC. Translating it yields CASSVAPVSYEQYF.

The table lists this clone with a count of one. The CDR3: CASSLGTWTVPEAFF. For the CDR3, the DNA is TGCGCCAGCAGCCTGGGGACTTGGACAGTCCCTGAAGCTTTCTTT. This chain joins TRBV5-1 and TRBJ1-1, with D perhaps matching TRBD1 (6 bases). The CDR3 consists of 15 residues. Trimming left V 4 bases short and J 6 bases short, with 19 bases between. Germline CDR1 is SGHRS and CDR2 is YFSETQ.

The V gene is TRBV5-8, the J gene TRBJ1-5; the D is unclear. The V end lost 1 base, the J end lost 6 bases, and 20 bases lay between the germline ends. This CDR3 is built from 17 residues. Germline V gene sequence: CDR1 SGHTS, CDR2 YDEGEE. The CDR3 loop reads CASSLSLFDLRGQPQHF. The CDR3 DNA sequence: TGTGCCAGCAGCTTGTCATTGTTCGATCTCCGGGGTCAGCCCCAGCATTTT.

Regarding this clone: This CDR3 is also generated by other DNA sequences in the sample. V is TRBV18 and J is TRBJ2-3; D gene uncertain. Germline assignment: CDR1 KGHSH and CDR2 LQKENI. V was clipped by 6 bases and J by 0 bases, with 7 bases between them. The CDR3 has 13 amino acids. Here the CDR3 reads CASSPPSTDTQYF. In nucleotides, the CDR3 is TGTGCCAGCTCTCCCCCTAGCACAGATACGCAGTATTTT. The whole variable domain, remainder taken from reference TRBV18 and TRBJ2-3, is NAGVMQNPRHLVRRRGQEARLRCSPMKGHSHVYWYRQLPEEGLKFMVYLQKENIIDESGMPKERFSAEFPKEGPSILRIQQVVRGDSAAYFCASSPPSTDTQYFGPGTRLTVL.

Only a few counts were recorded for this clone. V gene TRBV6-5 combines with J gene TRBJ1-1; D unclear. The CDR3 totals 13 residues. Trimming removed 0 bases at V and 7 bases at J, with 9 bases between. From germline, CDR1 is MNHEY and CDR2 SVGAGI. CDR3 DNA sequence: TGTGCCAGCAGTTACTCGCGATACGGTGAAGCTTTCTTT. Amino acid sequence: CASSYSRYGEAFF.